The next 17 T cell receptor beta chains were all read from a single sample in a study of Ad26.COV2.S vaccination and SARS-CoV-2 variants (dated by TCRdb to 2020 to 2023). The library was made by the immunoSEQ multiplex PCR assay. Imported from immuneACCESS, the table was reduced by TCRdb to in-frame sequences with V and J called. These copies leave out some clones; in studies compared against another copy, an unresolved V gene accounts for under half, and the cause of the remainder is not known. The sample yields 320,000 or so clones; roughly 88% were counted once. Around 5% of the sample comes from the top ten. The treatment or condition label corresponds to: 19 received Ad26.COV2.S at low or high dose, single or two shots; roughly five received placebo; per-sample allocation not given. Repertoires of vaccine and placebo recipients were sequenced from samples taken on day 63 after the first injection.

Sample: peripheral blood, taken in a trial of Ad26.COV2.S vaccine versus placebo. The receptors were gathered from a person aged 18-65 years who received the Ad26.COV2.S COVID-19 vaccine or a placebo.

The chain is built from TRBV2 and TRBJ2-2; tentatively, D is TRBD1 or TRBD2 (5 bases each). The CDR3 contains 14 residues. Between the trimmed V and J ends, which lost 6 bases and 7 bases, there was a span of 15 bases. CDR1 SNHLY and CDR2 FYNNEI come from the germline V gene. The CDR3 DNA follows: TGTGCCAGCAGCAGGGATGCGGGTGGCGGGGAGCTGTTTTTT. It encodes CASSRDAGGGELFF.

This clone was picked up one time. The CDR3 loop reads CAWSVLGSLATNEKLFF. The CDR3, as DNA: TGTGCCTGGAGTGTTCTCGGCAGCCTTGCAACTAATGAAAAACTGTTTTTT. This chain uses TRBV30 with TRBJ1-4; D unresolved. This CDR3 has 17 residues. Trimming stripped 0 bases from V and 0 bases from J, with 14 bases between. In germline, CDR1 is GTSNPN, CDR2 SVGIG (reference sequence). The entire variable domain, with the rest obtained from reference TRBV30 and TRBJ1-4, is as follows: SQTIHQWPATLVQPVGSPLSLECTVEGTSNPNLYWYRQAAGRGLQLLFYSVGIGQISSEVPQNLSASRPQDRQFILSSKKLLLSDSGFYLCAWSVLGSLATNEKLFFGSGTQLSVL.

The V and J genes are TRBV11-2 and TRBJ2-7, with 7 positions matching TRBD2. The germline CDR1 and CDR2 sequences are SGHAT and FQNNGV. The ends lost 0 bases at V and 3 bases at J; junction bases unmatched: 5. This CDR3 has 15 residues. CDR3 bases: TGTGCCAGCAGCTTAGAGGGCGGGGGATACTACGAGCAGTACGTC. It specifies CASSLEGGGYYEQYV.

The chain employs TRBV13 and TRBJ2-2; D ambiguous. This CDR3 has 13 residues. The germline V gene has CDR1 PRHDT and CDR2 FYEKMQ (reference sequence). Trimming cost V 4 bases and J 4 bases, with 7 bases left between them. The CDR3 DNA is TGTGCCAGCAGCTCTCGAGGCACCGGGGAGCTGTTTTTT. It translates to CASSSRGTGELFF.

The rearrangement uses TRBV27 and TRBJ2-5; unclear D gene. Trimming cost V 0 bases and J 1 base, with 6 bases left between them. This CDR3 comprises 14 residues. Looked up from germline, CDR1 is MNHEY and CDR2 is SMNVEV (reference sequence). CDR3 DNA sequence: TGTGCCAGCAGTTTATCTAACAGCCAAGAGACCCAGTACTTC. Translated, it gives CASSLSNSQETQYF.

The CDR3 nucleotides are TGTGCCAGCAGCTATACGGCTGTTAATGAGGGAAACTATGGCTACACCTTC. It is translated as CASSYTAVNEGNYGYTF. The V call is TRBV7-9, the J call TRBJ1-2; no clear D. The CDR3 runs 17 residues. Germline-derived CDR1 and CDR2 are SEHNR and FQNEAQ (reference sequence). The ends were cut back, 4 bases at V and 2 bases at J, with 20 bases in the middle. The full variable domain, completed using reference TRBV7-9 and TRBJ1-2, is DTGVSQNPRHKITKRGQNVTFRCDPISEHNRLYWYRQTLGQGPEFLTYFQNEAQLEKSRLLSDRFSAERPKGSFSTLEIQRTEQGDSAMYLCASSYTAVNEGNYGYTFGSGTRLTVV.

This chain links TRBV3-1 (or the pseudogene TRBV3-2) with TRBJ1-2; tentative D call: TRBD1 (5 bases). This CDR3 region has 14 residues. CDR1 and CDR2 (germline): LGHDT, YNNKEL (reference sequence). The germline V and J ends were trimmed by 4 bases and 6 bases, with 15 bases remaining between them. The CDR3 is CASSPFDSLNGYTF. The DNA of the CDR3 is TGTGCCAGCAGCCCCTTTGACAGCCTGAATGGCTACACCTTC.

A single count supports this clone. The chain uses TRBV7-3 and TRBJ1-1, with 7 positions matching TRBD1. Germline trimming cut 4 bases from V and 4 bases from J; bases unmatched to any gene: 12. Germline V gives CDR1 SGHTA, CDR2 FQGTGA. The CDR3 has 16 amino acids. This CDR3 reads CASSSFHTEGATEAFF. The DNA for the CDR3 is TGTGCCAGCAGCTCATTCCACACCGAGGGGGCCACTGAAGCTTTCTTT. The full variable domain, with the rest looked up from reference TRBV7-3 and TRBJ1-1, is GAGVSQTPSNKVTEKGKYVELRCDPISGHTALYWYRQSLGQGPEFLIYFQGTGAADDSGLPNDRFFAVRPEGSVSTLKIQRTERGDSAVYLCASSSFHTEGATEAFFGQGTRLTVV.

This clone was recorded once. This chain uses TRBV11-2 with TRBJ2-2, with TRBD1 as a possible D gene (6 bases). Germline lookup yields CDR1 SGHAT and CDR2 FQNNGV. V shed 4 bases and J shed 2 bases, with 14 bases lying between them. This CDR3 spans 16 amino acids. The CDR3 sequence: CASSYSTGINTGELFF. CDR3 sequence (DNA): TGTGCCAGCAGCTATAGTACAGGGATCAACACCGGGGAGCTGTTTTTT.

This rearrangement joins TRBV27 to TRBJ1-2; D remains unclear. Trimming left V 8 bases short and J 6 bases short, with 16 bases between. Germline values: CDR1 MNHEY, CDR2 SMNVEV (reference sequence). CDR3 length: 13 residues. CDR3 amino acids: CASAPQLPDGYTF. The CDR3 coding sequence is TGTGCCAGCGCCCCCCAGTTGCCTGATGGCTACACCTTC.

CDR3 nucleotides: TGCGCCAGCAGCCCTGGGACAGGGGGCAACACGCAGTATTTT. It encodes CASSPGTGGNTQYF. V is TRBV4-1 and J is TRBJ2-3; 12 bases line up with TRBD1. Trimming removed 4 bases from V and 9 bases from J; junction bases left unmatched: 5. Germline CDR1 is MGHRA and CDR2 is YSYEKL. CDR3 length: 14 residues.

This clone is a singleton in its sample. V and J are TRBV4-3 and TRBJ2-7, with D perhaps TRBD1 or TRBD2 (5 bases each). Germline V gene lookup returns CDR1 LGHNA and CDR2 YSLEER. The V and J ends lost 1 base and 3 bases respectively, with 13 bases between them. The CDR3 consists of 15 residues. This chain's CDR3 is CASSQVTGARYEQYF. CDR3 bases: TGCGCCAGCAGCCAAGTTACCGGGGCCCGCTACGAGCAGTACTTC.

The CDR3 coding sequence is TGTGCCAGCAGCTCGATACGACTAGCGGGGGTTCATACGCAGTATTTT. This sequence encodes CASSSIRLAGVHTQYF. The rearrangement joins TRBV13 to TRBJ2-3; 12 bases fit TRBD2. The V segment lost 4 bases and the J segment 7 bases; nucleotides outside the gene matches: 9. CDR1 and CDR2 from the germline V gene are PRHDT and FYEKMQ (reference sequence). This CDR3 has 16 amino acids.

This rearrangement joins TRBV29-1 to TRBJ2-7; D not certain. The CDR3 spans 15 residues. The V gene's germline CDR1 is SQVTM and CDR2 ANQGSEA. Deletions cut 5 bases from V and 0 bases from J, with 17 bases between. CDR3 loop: CSVLKGERNSYEQYF. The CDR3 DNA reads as TGCAGCGTTCTGAAGGGCGAGAGAAACTCCTACGAGCAGTACTTC.

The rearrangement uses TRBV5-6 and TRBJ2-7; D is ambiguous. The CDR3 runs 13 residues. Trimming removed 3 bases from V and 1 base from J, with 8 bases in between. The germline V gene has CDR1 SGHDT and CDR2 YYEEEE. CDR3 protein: CASSSSLSYEQYF. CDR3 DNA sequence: TGTGCCAGCAGCTCGAGCCTATCCTACGAGCAGTACTTC.

In DNA form, the CDR3 reads TGTGCCAGCAGCTTAGCCCAGGTAGCCACAGATACGCAGTATTTT. Amino acid sequence: CASSLAQVATDTQYF. V gene TRBV7-8 combines with J gene TRBJ2-3; D call uncertain. The CDR3 is made up of 15 amino acids. V lost 0 bases and J lost 2, with 9 bases in between. From germline, CDR1 is SGHVS and CDR2 FQNEAQ.

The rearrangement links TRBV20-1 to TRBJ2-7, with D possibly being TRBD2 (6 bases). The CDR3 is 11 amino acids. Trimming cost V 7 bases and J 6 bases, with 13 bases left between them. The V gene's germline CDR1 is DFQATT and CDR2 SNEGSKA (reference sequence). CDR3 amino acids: CSGLVGGEQYF. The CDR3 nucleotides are TGCAGTGGACTAGTCGGTGGCGAGCAGTACTTC.